The text below deals with one TCR beta chain. Its antigen is undetermined. Profiling relied on immunoSEQ multiplex PCR, and the TCRdb table lists in-frame clones only, not all of them. The table includes about 470,000 clones, 70% to 80% detected once. Germline CDR1 reads LGHNA; CDR2 reads YNFKEQ. The CDR3 totals 16 residues. The ends lost 1 base at V and 3 bases at J; junction bases unmatched: 4. This entry comes from a study of shared clonotypes between healthy human individuals. Study at large: Aged between 18 and 49, the donors were a couple of women and three men.

Study-wide points: Genetic and exposure-history diversity was limited by the small donor number. The expectation was that sequencing depth would affect clonotype sharing among donors.

The chain combines TRBV4-2 with TRBJ2-1; 9 nucleotides align to TRBD1. Sequenced input: PBMCs. The sequence was obtained from a woman aged 40-49 years in good health. Some clones in this sample may be carry-over from other donors' samples. CDR3 region: CASSQAVTGGYNEQFF. CDR3 nucleotide sequence: TGTGCCAGCAGCCAAGCGGTGACAGGGGGCTACAATGAGCAGTTCTTC.